This T cell receptor beta chain was identified during a study of siplizumab effects on memory and regulatory T cells. A remark on this clone: What it binds is not known.

CDR3 length: 14 residues. V was pared by 5 bases and J by 4 bases, with 5 bases of the junction left unmatched. The germline gives CDR1 MDHEN, CDR2 SYDVKM. Whole-study findings and limits: Roughly 75-95% of proliferating clones (CD4+ or CD8+) could not be assigned a naive or memory phenotype. Siplizumab gave mappable alloreactive CD4+ clones an average Treg-derived fraction of over 65%, against 25% to 30% in controls. Unstimulated naive T cells seemed to show more diversity than memory cells did, and they also seemed to be among the major contributors to the alloresponse.

Roughly 95,000 TCR templates per sample were assayed. TCRdb keeps only in-frame clones here, not all; method: immunoSEQ multiplex PCR. The table lists around 100,000 clones, about 94% of them singletons. J is TRBJ2-1 and V is TRBV28, with 7 positions matching TRBD1. The source material was non-Treg CD4+ T cells sorted from blood. The TCR sequence derives from a human donor in good health. The CDR3 protein is CASSGTGVYNEQFF. DNA for the CDR3: TGTGCCAGCAGTGGAACAGGGGTGTACAATGAGCAGTTCTTC.